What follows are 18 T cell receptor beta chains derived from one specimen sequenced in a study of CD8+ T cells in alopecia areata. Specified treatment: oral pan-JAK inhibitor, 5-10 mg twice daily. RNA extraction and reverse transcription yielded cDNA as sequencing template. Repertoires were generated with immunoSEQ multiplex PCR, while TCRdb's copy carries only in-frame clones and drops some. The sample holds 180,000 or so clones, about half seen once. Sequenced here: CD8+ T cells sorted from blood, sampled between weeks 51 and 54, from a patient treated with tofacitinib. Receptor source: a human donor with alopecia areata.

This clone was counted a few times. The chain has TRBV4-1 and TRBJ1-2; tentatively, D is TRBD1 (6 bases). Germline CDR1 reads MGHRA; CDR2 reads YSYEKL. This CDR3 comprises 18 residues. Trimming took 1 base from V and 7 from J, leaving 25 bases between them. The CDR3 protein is CASSQGSDLDRRRGGYTF. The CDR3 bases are TGCGCCAGCAGCCAAGGGTCGGATCTTGACAGGCGCAGGGGTGGCTACACCTTC.

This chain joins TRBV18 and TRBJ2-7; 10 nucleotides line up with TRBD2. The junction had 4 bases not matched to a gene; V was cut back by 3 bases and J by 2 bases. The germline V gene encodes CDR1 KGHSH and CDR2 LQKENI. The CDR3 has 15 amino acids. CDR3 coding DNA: TGTGCCAGCTCACCGACTAGCGGGCGTGCCTACGAGCAGTACTTC. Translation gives CASSPTSGRAYEQYF.

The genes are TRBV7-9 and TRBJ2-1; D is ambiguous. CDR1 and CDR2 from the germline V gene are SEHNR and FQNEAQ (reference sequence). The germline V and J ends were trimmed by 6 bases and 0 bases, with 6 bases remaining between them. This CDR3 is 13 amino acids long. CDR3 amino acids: CASSVDSYNEQFF. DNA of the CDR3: TGTGCCAGCAGTGTGGACTCCTACAATGAGCAGTTCTTC.

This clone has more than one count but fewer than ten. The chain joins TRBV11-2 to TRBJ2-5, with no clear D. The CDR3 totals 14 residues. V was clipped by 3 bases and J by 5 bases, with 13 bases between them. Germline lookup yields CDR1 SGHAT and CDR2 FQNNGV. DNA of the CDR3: TGTGCCAGCAGCTTTGATGAAGCTCTGGAGACCCAGTACTTC. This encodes CASSFDEALETQYF.

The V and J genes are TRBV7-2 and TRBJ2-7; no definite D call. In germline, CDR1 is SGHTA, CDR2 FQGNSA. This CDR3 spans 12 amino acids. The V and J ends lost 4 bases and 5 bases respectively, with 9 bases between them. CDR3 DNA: TGTGCCAGCAGCTCCGCAGTGGACGAGCAGTACTTC. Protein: CASSSAVDEQYF.

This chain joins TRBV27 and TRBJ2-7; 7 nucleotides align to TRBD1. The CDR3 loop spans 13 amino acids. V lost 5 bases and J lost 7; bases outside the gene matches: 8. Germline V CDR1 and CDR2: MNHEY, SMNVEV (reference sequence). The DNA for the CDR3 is TGTGCCAGCAGTCAGACAGGGTCGGGGGAGCAGTACTTC. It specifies CASSQTGSGEQYF.

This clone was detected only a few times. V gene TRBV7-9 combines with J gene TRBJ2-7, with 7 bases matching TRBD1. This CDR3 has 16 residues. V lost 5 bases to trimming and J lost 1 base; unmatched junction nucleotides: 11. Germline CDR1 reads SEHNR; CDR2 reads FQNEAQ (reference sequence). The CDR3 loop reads CASSGYGQDLSYEQYF. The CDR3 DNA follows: TGTGCCAGCAGCGGATACGGACAGGACCTATCCTACGAGCAGTACTTC.

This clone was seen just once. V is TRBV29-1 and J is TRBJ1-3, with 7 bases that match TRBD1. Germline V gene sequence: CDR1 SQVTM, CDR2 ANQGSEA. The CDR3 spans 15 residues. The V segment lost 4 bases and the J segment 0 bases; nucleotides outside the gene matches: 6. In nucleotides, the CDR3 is TGCAGCGTTGGGGACAGATACTTCTCTGGAAACACCATATATTTT. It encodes CSVGDRYFSGNTIYF.

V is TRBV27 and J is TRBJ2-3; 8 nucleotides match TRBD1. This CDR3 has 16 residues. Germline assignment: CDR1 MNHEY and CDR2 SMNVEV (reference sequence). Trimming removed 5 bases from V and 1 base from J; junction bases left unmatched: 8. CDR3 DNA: TGTGCCAGCAGTCTTACCGGGACAGGAGGCACAGATACGCAGTATTTT. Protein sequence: CASSLTGTGGTDTQYF.

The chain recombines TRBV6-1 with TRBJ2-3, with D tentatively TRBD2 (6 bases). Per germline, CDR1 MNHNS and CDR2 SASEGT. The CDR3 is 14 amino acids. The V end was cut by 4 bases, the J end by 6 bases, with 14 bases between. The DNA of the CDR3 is TGTGCCAGCAGTGGGAGGGTTAATAGGGATACGCAGTATTTT. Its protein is CASSGRVNRDTQYF.

The CDR3 loop reads CASSPGQGTEAFF. CDR3 DNA: TGCGCCAGCAGCCCGGGACAGGGCACTGAAGCTTTCTTT. V is TRBV5-1 and J is TRBJ1-1; TRBD1 aligns across 9 bases. Germline CDR1 and CDR2: SGHRS and YFSETQ. J was trimmed by 4 bases and V by 4 bases; bases with no gene match: 2. The CDR3 extends over 13 amino acids.

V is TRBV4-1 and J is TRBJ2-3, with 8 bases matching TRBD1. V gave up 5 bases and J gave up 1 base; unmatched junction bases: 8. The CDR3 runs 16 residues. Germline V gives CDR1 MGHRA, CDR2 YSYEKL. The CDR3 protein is CASSAQGAQRTDTQYF. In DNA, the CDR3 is TGCGCCAGCAGCGCCCAGGGGGCCCAACGCACAGATACGCAGTATTTT.

The CDR3 here is CAWSGDGLAGGYNEQFF. The CDR3, as DNA: TGTGCCTGGAGTGGAGATGGACTAGCGGGGGGGTACAATGAGCAGTTCTTC. The chain has TRBV30 and TRBJ2-1, with TRBD2 matching over 15 bases. The CDR3 contains 17 residues. CDR1 is GTSNPN and CDR2 is SVGIG in the germline V gene (reference sequence). Trimming removed 1 base from V and 4 bases from J; junction bases left unmatched: 5.

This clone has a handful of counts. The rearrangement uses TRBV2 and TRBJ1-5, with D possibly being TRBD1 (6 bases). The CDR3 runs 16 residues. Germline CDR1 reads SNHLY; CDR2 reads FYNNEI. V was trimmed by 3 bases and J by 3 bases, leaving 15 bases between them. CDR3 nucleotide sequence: TGTGCCAGCAGTGACGTCCCGGGACATAACAATCAGCCCCAGCATTTT. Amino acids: CASSDVPGHNNQPQHF.

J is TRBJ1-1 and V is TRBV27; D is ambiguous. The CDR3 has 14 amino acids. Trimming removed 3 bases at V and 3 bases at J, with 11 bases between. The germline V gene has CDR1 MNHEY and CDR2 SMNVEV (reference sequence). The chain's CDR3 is CASSLGEGYTEAFF. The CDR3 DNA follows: TGTGCCAGCAGTTTGGGTGAAGGGTACACTGAAGCTTTCTTT.

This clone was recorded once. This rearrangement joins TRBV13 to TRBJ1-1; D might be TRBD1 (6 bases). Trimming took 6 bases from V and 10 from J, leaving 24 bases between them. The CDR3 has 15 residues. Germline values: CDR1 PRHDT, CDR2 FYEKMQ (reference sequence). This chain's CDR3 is CASRRNSRGKEVAFF. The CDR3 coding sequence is TGTGCCAGCAGACGAAACTCCAGGGGAAAGGAGGTAGCTTTCTTT.

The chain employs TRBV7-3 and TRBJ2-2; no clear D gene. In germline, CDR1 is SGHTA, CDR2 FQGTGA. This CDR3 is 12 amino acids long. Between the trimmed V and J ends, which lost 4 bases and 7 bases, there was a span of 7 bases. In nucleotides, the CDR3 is TGTGCCAGCAGCTCCCCCGGCGGGGAGCTGTTTTTT. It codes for CASSSPGGELFF.

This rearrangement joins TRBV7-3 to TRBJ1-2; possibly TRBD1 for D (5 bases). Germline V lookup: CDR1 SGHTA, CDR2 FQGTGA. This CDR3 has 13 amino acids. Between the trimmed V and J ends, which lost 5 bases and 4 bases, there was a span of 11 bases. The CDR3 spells CASSPGQGYGYTF. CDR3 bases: TGTGCCAGCAGCCCCGGTCAGGGCTATGGCTACACCTTC.